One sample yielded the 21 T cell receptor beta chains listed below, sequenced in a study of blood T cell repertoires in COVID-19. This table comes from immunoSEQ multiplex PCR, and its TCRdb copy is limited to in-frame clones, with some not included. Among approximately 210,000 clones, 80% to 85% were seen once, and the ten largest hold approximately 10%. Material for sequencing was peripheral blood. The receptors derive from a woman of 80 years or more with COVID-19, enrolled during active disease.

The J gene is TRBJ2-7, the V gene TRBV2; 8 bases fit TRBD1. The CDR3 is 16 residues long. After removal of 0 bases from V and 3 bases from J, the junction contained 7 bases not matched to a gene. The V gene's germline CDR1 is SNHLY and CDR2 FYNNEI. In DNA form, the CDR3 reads TGTGCCAGCAGTGAAGCCCCGGGACAGGTATTCTACGAGCAGTACTTC. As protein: CASSEAPGQVFYEQYF.

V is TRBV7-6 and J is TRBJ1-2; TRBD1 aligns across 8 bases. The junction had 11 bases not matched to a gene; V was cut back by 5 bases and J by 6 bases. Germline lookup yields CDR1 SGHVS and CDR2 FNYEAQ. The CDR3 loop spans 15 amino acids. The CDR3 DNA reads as TGTGCCAGCAGCCCCAGCCGGACAGGGTTCAATGGCTACACCTTC. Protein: CASSPSRTGFNGYTF.

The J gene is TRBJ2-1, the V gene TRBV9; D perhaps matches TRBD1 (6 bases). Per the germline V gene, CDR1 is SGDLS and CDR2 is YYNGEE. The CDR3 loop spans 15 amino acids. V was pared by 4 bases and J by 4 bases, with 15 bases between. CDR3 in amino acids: CASSLQGERYNEQFF. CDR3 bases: TGTGCCAGCAGCCTACAGGGTGAGCGGTACAATGAGCAGTTCTTC.

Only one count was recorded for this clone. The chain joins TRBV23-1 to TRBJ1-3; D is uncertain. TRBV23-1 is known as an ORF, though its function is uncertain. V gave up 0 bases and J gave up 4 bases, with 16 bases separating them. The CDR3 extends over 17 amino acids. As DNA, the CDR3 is TGCGCCAGCAGTCAATCGTGCATCAGGCTTCACGGAAACACCATATATTTT. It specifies CASSQSCIRLHGNTIYF.

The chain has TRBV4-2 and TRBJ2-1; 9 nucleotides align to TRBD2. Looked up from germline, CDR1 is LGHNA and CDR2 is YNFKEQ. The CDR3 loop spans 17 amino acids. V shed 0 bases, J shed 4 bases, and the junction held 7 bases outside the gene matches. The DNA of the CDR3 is TGTGCCAGCAGCCAAGATGGGGCGGGGGGGCAATACAATGAGCAGTTCTTC. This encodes CASSQDGAGGQYNEQFF.

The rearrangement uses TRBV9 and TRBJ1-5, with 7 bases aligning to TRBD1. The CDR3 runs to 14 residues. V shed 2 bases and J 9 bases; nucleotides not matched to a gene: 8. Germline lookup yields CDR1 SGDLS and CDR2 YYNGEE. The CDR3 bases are TGTGCCAGCAGCGTTCAGGGGGGCCCTCTGCCCCAGCATTTT. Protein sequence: CASSVQGGPLPQHF.

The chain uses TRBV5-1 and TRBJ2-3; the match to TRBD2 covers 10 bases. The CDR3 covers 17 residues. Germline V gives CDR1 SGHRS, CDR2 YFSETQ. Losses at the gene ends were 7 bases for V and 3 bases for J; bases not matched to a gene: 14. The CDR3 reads CASAPTGTSVRTDTQYF. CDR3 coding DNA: TGCGCCAGCGCCCCAACCGGGACTAGCGTTCGTACAGATACGCAGTATTTT.

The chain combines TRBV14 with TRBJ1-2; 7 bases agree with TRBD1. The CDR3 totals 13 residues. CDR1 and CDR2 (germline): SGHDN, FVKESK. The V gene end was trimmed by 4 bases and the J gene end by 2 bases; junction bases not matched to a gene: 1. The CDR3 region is CASSPDRNYGYTF. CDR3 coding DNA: TGTGCCAGCAGCCCGGACAGGAACTATGGCTACACCTTC.

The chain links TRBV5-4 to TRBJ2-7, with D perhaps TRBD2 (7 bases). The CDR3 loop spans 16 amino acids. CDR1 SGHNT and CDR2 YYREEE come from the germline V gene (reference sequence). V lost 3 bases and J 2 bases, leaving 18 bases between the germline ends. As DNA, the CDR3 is TGTGCCAGCAGCTGGGGCGGGGGCCTTACGACCTACGAGCAGTACGTC. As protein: CASSWGGGLTTYEQYV.

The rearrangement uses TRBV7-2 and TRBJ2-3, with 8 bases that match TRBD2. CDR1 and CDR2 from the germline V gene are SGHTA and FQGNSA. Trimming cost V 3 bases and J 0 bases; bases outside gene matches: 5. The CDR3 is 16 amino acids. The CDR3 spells CASSFLAGTSTDTQYF. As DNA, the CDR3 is TGTGCCAGCAGCTTCTTAGCGGGGACTAGCACAGATACGCAGTATTTT.

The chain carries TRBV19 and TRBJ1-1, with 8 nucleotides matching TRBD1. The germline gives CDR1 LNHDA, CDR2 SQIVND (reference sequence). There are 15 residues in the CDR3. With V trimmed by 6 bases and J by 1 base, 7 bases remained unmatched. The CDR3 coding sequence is TGTGCCAGTAGCCGATATGGACAGGGGAACACTGAAGCTTTCTTT. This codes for CASSRYGQGNTEAFF.

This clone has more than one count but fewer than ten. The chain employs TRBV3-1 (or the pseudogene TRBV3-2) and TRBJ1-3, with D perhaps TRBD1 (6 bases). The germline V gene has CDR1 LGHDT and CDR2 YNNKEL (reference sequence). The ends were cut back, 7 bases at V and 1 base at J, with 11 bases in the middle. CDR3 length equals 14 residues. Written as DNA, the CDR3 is TGTGCCAGCACCCCCGGACAGTCTGGAAACACCATATATTTT. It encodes CASTPGQSGNTIYF.

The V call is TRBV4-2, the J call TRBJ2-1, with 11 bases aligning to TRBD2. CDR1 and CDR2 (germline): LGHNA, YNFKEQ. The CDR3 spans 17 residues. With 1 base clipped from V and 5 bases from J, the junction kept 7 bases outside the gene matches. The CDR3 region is CASSQATTSGGDNEQFF. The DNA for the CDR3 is TGTGCCAGCAGCCAAGCGACTACTAGCGGGGGTGACAATGAGCAGTTCTTC.

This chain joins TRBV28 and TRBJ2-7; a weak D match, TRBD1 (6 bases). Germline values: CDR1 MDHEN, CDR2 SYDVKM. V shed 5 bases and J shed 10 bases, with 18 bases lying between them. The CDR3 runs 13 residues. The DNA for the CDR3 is TGTGCCAGCAGTATACTAACCCGACAGGTCCAGTACTTC. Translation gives CASSILTRQVQYF.

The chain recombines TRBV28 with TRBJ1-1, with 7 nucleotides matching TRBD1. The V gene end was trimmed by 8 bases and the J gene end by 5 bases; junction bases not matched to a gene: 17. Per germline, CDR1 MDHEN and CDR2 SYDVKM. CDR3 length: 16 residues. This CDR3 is CASATGTATGRTEAFF. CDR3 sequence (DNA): TGTGCCAGCGCTACCGGGACAGCGACCGGTCGGACTGAAGCTTTCTTT.

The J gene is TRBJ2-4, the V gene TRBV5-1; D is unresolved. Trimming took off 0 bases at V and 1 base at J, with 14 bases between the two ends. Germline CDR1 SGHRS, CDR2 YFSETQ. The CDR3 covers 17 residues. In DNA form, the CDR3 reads TGCGCCAGCAGCTTGGTAGGAACCGACTCGGCCAAAAACATTCAGTACTTC. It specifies CASSLVGTDSAKNIQYF.

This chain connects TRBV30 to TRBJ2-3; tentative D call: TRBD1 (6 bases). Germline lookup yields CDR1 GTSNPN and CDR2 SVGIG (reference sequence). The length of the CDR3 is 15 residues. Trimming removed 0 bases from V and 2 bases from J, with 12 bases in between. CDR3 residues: CAWSVQGTTTDTQYF. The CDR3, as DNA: TGTGCCTGGAGTGTCCAGGGGACAACCACAGATACGCAGTATTTT.

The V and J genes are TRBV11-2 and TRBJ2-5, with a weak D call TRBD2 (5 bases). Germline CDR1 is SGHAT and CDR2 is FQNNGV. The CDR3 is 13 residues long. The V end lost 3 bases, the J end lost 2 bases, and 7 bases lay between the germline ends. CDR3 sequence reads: CASSFTGQETQYF. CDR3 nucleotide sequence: TGTGCCAGCAGCTTCACGGGGCAAGAGACCCAGTACTTC.

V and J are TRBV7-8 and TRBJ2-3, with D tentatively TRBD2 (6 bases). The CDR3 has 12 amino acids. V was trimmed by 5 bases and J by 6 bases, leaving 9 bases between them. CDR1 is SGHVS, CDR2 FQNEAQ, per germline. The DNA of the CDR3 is TGTGCCAGCAGCCCTGGGGGGGATACGCAGTATTTT. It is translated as CASSPGGDTQYF. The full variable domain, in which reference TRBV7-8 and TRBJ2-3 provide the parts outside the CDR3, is GAGVSQSPRYKVAKRGQDVALRCDPISGHVSLFWYQQALGQGPEFLTYFQNEAQLDKSGLPSDRFFAERPEGSVSTLKIQRTQQEDSAVYLCASSPGGDTQYFGPGTRLTVL.

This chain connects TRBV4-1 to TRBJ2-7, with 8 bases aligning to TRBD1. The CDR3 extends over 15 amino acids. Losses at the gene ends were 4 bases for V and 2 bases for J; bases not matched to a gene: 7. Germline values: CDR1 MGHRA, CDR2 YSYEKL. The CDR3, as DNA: TGCGCCAGCAGCCGCGGGACAGGAGGGGCCTACGAGCAGTACTTC. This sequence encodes CASSRGTGGAYEQYF.

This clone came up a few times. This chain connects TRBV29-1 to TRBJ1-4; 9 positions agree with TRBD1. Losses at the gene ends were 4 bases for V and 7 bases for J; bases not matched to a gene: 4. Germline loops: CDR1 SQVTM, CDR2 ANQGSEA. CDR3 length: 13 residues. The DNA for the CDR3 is TGCAGCGTTGGACAGGGGGTTGGTGAAAAACTGTTTTTT. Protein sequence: CSVGQGVGEKLFF.